These T cell receptor beta chains were read from a single sample in a study of T cell repertoires in cytomegalovirus infection. TCRdb itself ran the reads through MiXCR, one entry per CDR3 protein. The sample shows hundreds of thousands of distinct CDR3 sequences, roughly 42% of them seen only once. Antigen specificity for these receptors is unknown. Sequencing was performed on cultured PBMCs, taken from culture after CMV antigen stimulation. The receptors were gathered from a human donor in good health (CMV status not recorded). Some clones in this sample may be carry-over from other donors' samples. Both conserved end residues are part of each CDR3. The D gene is left open where the match is weak. Clone size is given for some rows only: seen once, a few or many times, or a class if the clone is expanded.

j_call d_call cdr3_length v_call clone_size cdr3_nt cdr3_aa
TRBJ1-1 TRBD1 14 TRBV6-2/TRBV6-3 . TGTGCCAGCACGGGCAGGGGGGCCGAGACTGAAGCTTTCTTT CASTGRGAETEAFF
TRBJ2-1 TRBD1 15 TRBV7-9 . TGTGCCAGCAGGGGACCGGGACAGGGGGTCGATGAGCAGTTCTTC CASRGPGQGVDEQFF
TRBJ2-3 . 18 TRBV4-1 . TGCGCCAGCAGCCAAGATCCCCCGCAGGGGTGGGTAACAGATACGCAGTATTTT CASSQDPPQGWVTDTQYF
TRBJ1-4 . 15 TRBV27 few TGTGCCAGCAGTGCCCTGGCGGTCATGGGGGAAAAACTGTTTTTT CASSALAVMGEKLFF
TRBJ1-1 . 12 TRBV20-1 few TGCAGTGCTAGCCCAGGCACTCCCGAAGCTTTCTTT CSASPGTPEAFF
TRBJ2-5 . 17 TRBV7-2 few TGTGCCAGCAGCTTAGCGTTAGGTCTGACTAGACAAGAGACCCAGTACTTC CASSLALGLTRQETQYF
TRBJ2-3 . 20 TRBV12-3/TRBV12-4 few TGTGCCAGCAGTTTAGCCCCGCCAAGCCCCGGGTCCCTAGGCCCAGATACGCAGTATTTT CASSLAPPSPGSLGPDTQYF
TRBJ2-7 . 17 TRBV6-5 . TGTGCCAGCAGTTACTCGACCTTACAGGGCACCACCTACGAGCAGTACTTC CASSYSTLQGTTYEQYF
TRBJ2-2 . 12 TRBV5-4 few TGTGCCAGCAGCTGGGACGCCGGGGAGCTGTTTTTT CASSWDAGELFF
TRBJ2-7 TRBD1 15 TRBV6-1 . TGTGCCAGCAGTGGATGGACAGGGGTGTCCTACGAGCAGTACTTC CASSGWTGVSYEQYF
TRBJ2-5 TRBD2 15 TRBV20-1 once TGCAGTGGGGAAAAGCGGGAGGGGTACCAAGAGACCCAGTACTTC CSGEKREGYQETQYF
TRBJ1-5 TRBD1 15 TRBV2 . TGTGCCAGCAGGTGGGACAGGCGCTTCAATCAGCCCCAGCATTTT CASRWDRRFNQPQHF
TRBJ2-3 . 13 TRBV7-6 many TGTGCCAGCAGCACCGTTAGCACAGATACGCAGTATTTT CASSTVSTDTQYF
TRBJ2-1 TRBD2 17 TRBV7-8 few TGTGCCAGCAGGAGAGTGCGGACTAGCGGGAGGGACAATGAGCAGTTCTTC CASRRVRTSGRDNEQFF
TRBJ2-5 . 19 TRBV25-1 . TGTGCCAGCAGCCCGCCTCTTAGGGTGAGGGTCAGGATAGCGGAGACCCAGTACTTC CASSPPLRVRVRIAETQYF
TRBJ2-1 TRBD2 17 TRBV7-6 . TGTGCCAGCAGCCCCGCTGGACTAGCGGGAGCCTTGAGGGAGCAGTTCTTC CASSPAGLAGALREQFF
TRBJ1-4 . 17 TRBV6-5 . TGTGCCAGCAGACGCGGACGGGCTCTTGCAACTAATGAAAAACTGTTTTTT CASRRGRALATNEKLFF
TRBJ2-3 TRBD2 18 TRBV15 once TGTGCCACCAGCAGACTCATGCCGGGACTAGCGGGAGCAGATACGCAGTATTTT CATSRLMPGLAGADTQYF
TRBJ2-5 . 14 TRBV7-8 few TGTGCCAGCAGCTCCACAGCGTCTGGAGAGACCCAGTACTTC CASSSTASGETQYF
TRBJ2-3 TRBD1 14 TRBV20-1 . TGCAGTGCTAGTAGGACAGGGCTCATGGATACGCAGTATTTT CSASRTGLMDTQYF
TRBJ2-5 TRBD1 13 TRBV6-6 . TGTGCCAGCAGATGGACAGGGCTGCGGACCCAGTACTTC CASRWTGLRTQYF
TRBJ1-3 . 15 TRBV7-2 many TGTGCCAGCAGCTTAGTTCAGGGTGGTGGAAACACCATATATTTT CASSLVQGGGNTIYF
TRBJ1-2 . 13 TRBV10-3 . TGTGCCATCAGTGAGGACTTAGACTATGGCTACACCTTC CAISEDLDYGYTF
TRBJ2-7 TRBD1 15 TRBV24-1 . TGTGCCACCAGTGATTCATCGAGGGGGCTCGACGAGCAGTACTTC CATSDSSRGLDEQYF
TRBJ1-1 TRBD1 14 TRBV7-8 few TGTGCCAGCAGCTTATGGGACAGGGGCGATGAAGCTTTCTTT CASSLWDRGDEAFF
TRBJ1-2 . 12 TRBV7-2 . TGTGCCAGCGCTATAGGGGGTTTGGGCTACACCTTC CASAIGGLGYTF
TRBJ2-7 TRBD2 15 TRBV4-1 . TGCGCCAGCAGCCCCCGGTCAGCGGGAGGGCGGGAGCAGTACTTC CASSPRSAGGREQYF
TRBJ1-2 . 14 TRBV10-3 few TGTGCCATCAGTGAGCTCCGGGCCACCTATGGCTACACCTTC CAISELRATYGYTF
TRBJ1-2 . 13 TRBV15 . TGTGCCACCAGCAGAGACGGTCAGGGAGGCTACACCTTC CATSRDGQGGYTF
TRBJ2-6 . 17 TRBV6-6 once TGTGCCAGCAGTTACTCGGGGGTTCTCTCTGGGGCCAACGTCCTGACTTTC CASSYSGVLSGANVLTF
TRBJ2-2 TRBD1 16 TRBV4-1 . TGCGCCAGCAGCCGGGGAGACAGGGGGAACGGCGGGGAGCTGTTTTTT CASSRGDRGNGGELFF
TRBJ2-3 . 12 TRBV6-1 . TGTGCCAGCCGCCCATCGGCAGATACGCAGTATTTT CASRPSADTQYF
TRBJ1-5 . 13 TRBV7-2 many TGTGCCAGCAGCTCAACCGGGGCCCAGCCCCAGCATTTT CASSSTGAQPQHF
TRBJ2-7 . 13 TRBV15 . TGTGCCACCAGCAGAGAGGCCCGGGCCGAGCAGTACTTC CATSREARAEQYF
TRBJ2-1 TRBD2 15 TRBV20-1 . TGCAGCTTTTGGGTAGCGGGAGTGGTGGGCAATGAGCAGTTCTTC CSFWVAGVVGNEQFF
TRBJ2-7 . 15 TRBV7-2 many TGTGCCAGCAGCCCCTGGAGCGGGCCTACCTACGAGCAGTACTTC CASSPWSGPTYEQYF
TRBJ2-2 . 16 TRBV7-8 . TGTGCCAGCAGCTTAGAGAGACTAAAGCGGGTCGGGGAGCTGTTTTTT CASSLERLKRVGELFF
TRBJ2-1 TRBD2 18 TRBV7-2 many TGTGCCAGCAGCTTACAGCCAGCGGGAGGAGGGTATTACAATGAGCAGTTCTTC CASSLQPAGGGYYNEQFF
TRBJ2-2 . 15 TRBV12-5 . TGTGCTAGTGGTTTGGGGACAGAAATCACCGGGGAGCTGTTTTTT CASGLGTEITGELFF
TRBJ1-1 . 15 TRBV4-1 . TGCGCCAGCAGCCAAGAGCGGTATATTAACACTGAAGCTTTCTTT CASSQERYINTEAFF
TRBJ1-5 . 14 TRBV7-8 . TGTGCCACCCGCTCAGGACTTAGCAATCAGCCCCAGCATTTT CATRSGLSNQPQHF
TRBJ2-7 TRBD1 13 TRBV4-3 . TGCGCCAGCAGCCAAGACACAGGGGGGGAGCAGTACTTC CASSQDTGGEQYF
TRBJ2-7 . 15 TRBV7-2 few TGTGCCAGCAGCACCACAGGGTTCGGATCATCAGAGCAGTACTTC CASSTTGFGSSEQYF
TRBJ2-3 TRBD1 17 TRBV2 few TGTGCCAGGACCTCCGGGACAGGCGGAACTAGCACAGATACGCAGTATTTT CARTSGTGGTSTDTQYF
TRBJ2-1 TRBD2 15 TRBV10-3 . TGTGCCATCACAAGGGCGGGAGGGCCCGTCGGTGAGCAGTTCTTC CAITRAGGPVGEQFF
TRBJ2-7 . 12 TRBV7-8 . TGTGCCAGCAATGCGGGCTCCTACGAGCAGTACTTC CASNAGSYEQYF
TRBJ2-5 . 14 TRBV7-6 . TGTGCCAGCAGCTTCTCCGGGACCTGGGGGACCCAGTACTTC CASSFSGTWGTQYF
TRBJ2-3 . 15 TRBV5-1 . TGCGCCAGCAGCCCCCGGACTTTTGTGGCAGATACGCAGTATTTT CASSPRTFVADTQYF
TRBJ2-2 . 15 TRBV20-1 . TGCAGTGCGAGAAGGGGGGGCACGTACACCGGGGAGCTGTTTTTT CSARRGGTYTGELFF
TRBJ2-3 TRBD2 17 TRBV11-3 few TGTGCCAGCAGCTTGCCTCGACTAGCGGGGGGCACAGATACGCAGTATTTT CASSLPRLAGGTDTQYF
TRBJ2-3 TRBD2 16 TRBV12-3/TRBV12-4 . TGTGCCAGCAGTTTACGACCGGGACTAGAGTCAGATACGCAGTATTTT CASSLRPGLESDTQYF
TRBJ2-5 TRBD1 17 TRBV7-6 few TGTGCCAGCAGCTTAGTTGGCAGGGGGTCAATAGGAGAGACCCAGTACTTC CASSLVGRGSIGETQYF
TRBJ2-1 . 14 TRBV6-2/TRBV6-3 . TGTGCCAGCACCGTGGAGGCAGAGGTCGATGAGCAGTTCTTC CASTVEAEVDEQFF
TRBJ1-3 . 16 TRBV6-6 . TGTGCCAGCTGGGCCTTAGTGCATCGGGCTGGAAACACCATATATTTT CASWALVHRAGNTIYF
TRBJ1-1 . 13 TRBV6-5 few TGTGCCAGCAGTTACTCGAGGTCAGCTGAAGCTTTCTTT CASSYSRSAEAFF
TRBJ2-3 TRBD2 16 TRBV7-9 few TGTGCCAGCAGCTTAGAAGGGTACAGCGGGAAAGATACGCAGTATTTT CASSLEGYSGKDTQYF
TRBJ2-3 . 12 TRBV7-8 many TGTGCCAGCAGCCCAAGTCCGGATACGCAGTATTTT CASSPSPDTQYF
TRBJ2-3 . 11 TRBV20-1 . TGCAGTGCTAGAGTGGTGGATACGCAGTATTTT CSARVVDTQYF